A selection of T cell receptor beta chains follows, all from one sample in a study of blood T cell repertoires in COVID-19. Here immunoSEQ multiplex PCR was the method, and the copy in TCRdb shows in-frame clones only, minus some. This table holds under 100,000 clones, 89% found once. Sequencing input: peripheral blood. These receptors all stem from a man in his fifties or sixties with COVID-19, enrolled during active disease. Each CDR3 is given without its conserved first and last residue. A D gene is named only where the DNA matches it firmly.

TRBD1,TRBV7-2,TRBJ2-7,ASSPLQGSEQY
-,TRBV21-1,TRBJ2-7,ASSPFSGRAYEQY
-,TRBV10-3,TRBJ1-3,AIGGYGSGNTIY
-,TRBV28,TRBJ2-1,ASIRPGSSYNEQF
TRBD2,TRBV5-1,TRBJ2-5,ASSLFSGRAEETQY
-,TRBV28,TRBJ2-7,ASTSVSYEQY
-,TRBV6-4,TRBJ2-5,ASSRLWLASAETQY
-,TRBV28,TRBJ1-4,ASSHPGELF
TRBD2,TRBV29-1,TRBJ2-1,SAPGLAGTNEQF
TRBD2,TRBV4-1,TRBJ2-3,ASSQFSGNSDTQY
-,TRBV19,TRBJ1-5,ASSIGRPRLSQH
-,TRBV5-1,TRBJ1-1,ASSLEFLGTTEAF
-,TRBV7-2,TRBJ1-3,ASSLGGDQDTIY
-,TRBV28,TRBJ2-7,ASTKRQVSYEQY
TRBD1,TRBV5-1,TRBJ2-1,ASSLAQGAGNEQF
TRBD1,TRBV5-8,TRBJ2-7,ASSLGTGAYEQY
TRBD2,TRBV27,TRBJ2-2,ASSFAGAGELF
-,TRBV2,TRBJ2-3,ASSEVFGGGTDTQY
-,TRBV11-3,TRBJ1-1,ASSSGPTFTEAF
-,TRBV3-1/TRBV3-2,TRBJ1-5,ASSQYGSQPQH
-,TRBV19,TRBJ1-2,ASSIGGDYGYT
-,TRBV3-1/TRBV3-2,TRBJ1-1,ASSQNGGYIEAF
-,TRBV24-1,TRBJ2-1,ATSDAGIDNEQF
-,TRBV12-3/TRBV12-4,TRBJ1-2,ASRPTANYGYT
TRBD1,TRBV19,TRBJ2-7,ASSKSLTGTDLSYEQY
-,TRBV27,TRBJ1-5,ASSFGGPDQPQH
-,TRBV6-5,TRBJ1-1,ASRWASIGAF
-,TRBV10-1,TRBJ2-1,ASSEEGAAYNEQF
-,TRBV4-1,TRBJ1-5,ASSQDRVNQPQH
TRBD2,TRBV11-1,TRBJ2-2,ASSPRLAVDTGELF
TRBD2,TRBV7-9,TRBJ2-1,ASSLRAGGLNEQF
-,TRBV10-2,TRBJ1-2,ASRTANYGYT
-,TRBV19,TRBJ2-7,ACGGASDSDEQY
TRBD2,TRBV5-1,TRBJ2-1,ASRKSGRGSAYNEQF
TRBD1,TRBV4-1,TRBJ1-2,ASSHVRTGVDYGYT
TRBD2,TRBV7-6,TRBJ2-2,ASSSFLAVRGTGELF
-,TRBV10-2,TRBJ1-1,ASSAPENTEAF
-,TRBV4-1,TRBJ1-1,ASSQVPRGNTEAF
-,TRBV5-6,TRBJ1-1,ASSPGLNTEAF
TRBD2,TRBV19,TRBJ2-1,ASSIDWASGDNEQF
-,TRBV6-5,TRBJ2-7,TVGSASSYEQY
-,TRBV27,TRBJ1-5,ASRNHARDGPGEPQH
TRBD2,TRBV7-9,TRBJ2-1,ASSLVGTSYSSYNEQF
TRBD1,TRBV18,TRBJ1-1,ASSATGVSTEAF
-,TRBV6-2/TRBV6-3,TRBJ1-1,ASSSHPRGTEAF
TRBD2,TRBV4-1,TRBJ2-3,ASSHPGTSGTPRTQY
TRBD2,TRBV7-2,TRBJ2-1,ASSTSGRAYNEQF
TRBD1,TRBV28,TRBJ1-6,ASSYPGQGGSPLH
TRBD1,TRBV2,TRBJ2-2,ASSGDRPNTGELF
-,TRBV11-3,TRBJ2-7,ASSLAPGAYEQY
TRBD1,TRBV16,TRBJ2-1,ASSQSGTGLYNEQF
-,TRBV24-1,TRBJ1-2,ATSDFSGNGYT
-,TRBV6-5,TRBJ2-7,ASIGDPYEQY
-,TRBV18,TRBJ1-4,ASSLGRLGANEKLF
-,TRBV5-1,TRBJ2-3,ASSSSGPDTQY
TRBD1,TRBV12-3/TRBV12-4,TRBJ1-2,ASSLRVGGGYT
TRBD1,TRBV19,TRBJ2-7,ASSPGTGEGSEQY
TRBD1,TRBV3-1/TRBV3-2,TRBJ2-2,ASGQGAYTGELF
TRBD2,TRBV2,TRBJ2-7,ASSGGSGSAYEQY